This T cell receptor (beta chain) was identified during a study of cytomegalovirus exposure and HLA in healthy donors. Overall study: Earlier, 110 million or so unique TCR beta sequences were recovered from roughly 170 million T cells by an analysis. When 350 to 400 donors were genotyped, 81% of them were found to fall in the Caucasian-associated ancestry cluster. Study conclusions and caveats: The authors confirmed in vitro that a few CMV-associated chains were specific for CMV antigens. The availability of immune exposure information extended only to CMV serostatus.

CDR1 is MDHEN and CDR2 is SYDVKM in the germline V gene. The length of the CDR3 is 18 residues. The V segment lost 2 bases and the J segment 4 bases; nucleotides outside the gene matches: 14. PCR primers comprised 60 Vbeta and 13 Jbeta primers. Clones were read by immunoSEQ multiplex PCR, and TCRdb kept only the in-frame ones, dropping some. The profile covers 250,000 to 350,000 clones, with just over 85% appearing a single time and roughly 4% taken by the ten largest. About this clone: What it binds is not known.

Sequenced sample: PBMCs. V is TRBV28 and J is TRBJ2-1, with 7 bases lining up with TRBD1. The sequence was collected from a man aged 40-50 years in good health and CMV-seropositive. The DNA of the CDR3 is TGTGCCAGCAGTTTACCCCCCTCCACAGGGGCTACTTACAATGAGCAGTTCTTC. Translating it yields CASSLPPSTGATYNEQFF.